Listed here is a single T cell receptor beta chain. Its antigen remains unidentified. This sample was taken from a study of cytotoxic CD8 clonotypes in ibrutinib-treated CLL. Regarding the study as a whole: Age-matched healthy donor levels were exceeded by baseline clonality, which tracked circulating CD8+ T-cell counts. Contraction or stability on treatment characterized the public clonotypes, which were uncommon.

Here immunoSEQ multiplex PCR was the method, and the copy in TCRdb shows in-frame clones only, minus some. This table holds 110,000 to 150,000 clones, about 76% found once. The sequence was obtained from a human donor with chronic lymphocytic leukemia. Sequenced here: PBMCs, sampled after 24 months of ibrutinib treatment.

The chain's CDR3 is CASSDGTANNEQFF. DNA for the CDR3: TGTGCCAGCTCCGACGGGACAGCGAACAATGAGCAGTTCTTC. The gene calls are TRBV18 and TRBJ2-1; TRBD1 agrees at 7 bases. The germline CDR1 and CDR2 sequences are KGHSH and LQKENI. The J segment lost 5 bases and the V segment lost 6 bases, leaving 7 bases of the junction unmatched. This CDR3 has 14 amino acids. Filled out from reference TRBV18 and TRBJ2-1, the complete variable domain reads NAGVMQNPRHLVRRRGQEARLRCSPMKGHSHVYWYRQLPEEGLKFMVYLQKENIIDESGMPKERFSAEFPKEGPSILRIQQVVRGDSAAYFCASSDGTANNEQFFGPGTRLTVL.